This TCR beta chain was captured by sequencing in a study of shared clonotypes between healthy human individuals. Study conclusions and caveats: Genetic and exposure-history diversity was limited by the small donor number.

CD8 cells classed as naive were CD45RO-negative and positively selected for CCR7, excluding terminally differentiated effector memory CD45RA+ cells. Note on this clone: Its antigen is unknown. This CDR3 is also generated by other DNA sequences in the sample.

Clones were sequenced by immunoSEQ multiplex PCR, and TCRdb holds only the in-frame ones, with some missing. The sample contains about 1.9 million clones, around 95% of which appear only once. The CDR3 consists of 14 residues. Per germline, CDR1 MNHEY and CDR2 SVGAGI. Deletions cut 3 bases from V and 5 bases from J, with 13 bases between. The sample was naive CD8+ T cells from PBMCs. This sequence originates from a young man in good health. Some clones in this sample may be carry-over from other donors' samples. This rearrangement joins TRBV6-5 to TRBJ1-1; D ambiguous. The CDR3 reads CASSYLSGGTEAFF. CDR3 DNA: TGTGCCAGCAGTTATTTGTCGGGTGGGACTGAAGCTTTCTTT.